This T cell receptor beta chain is from a study of T cells in Graves' hyperthyroidism and ophthalmopathy. Ten or more counts support this clonotype. It was RNA transcripts that yielded the amplified TCR beta CDR3 regions. The primer set for the first-round RT-PCR of the TCR CDR3 was HTBI. MiXCR, run by TCRdb on the multiplex PCR reads, gives a single entry per CDR3 protein. Of under 350,000 distinct CDR3 sequences listed, roughly a fifth are singletons. This TCR was sampled from a woman aged 45 to 65 with Graves' hyperthyroidism. Specimen: blood.

The CDR3 loop is CASSQGSGGARSEQYF. The CDR3 DNA is TGTGCCAGCAGCCAAGGAAGCGGGGGGGCGAGAAGCGAGCAGTACTTC. The chain uses TRBV3-1 and TRBJ2-7; 10 nucleotides match TRBD2. V shed 1 base and J 6 bases; nucleotides not matched to a gene: 9. Germline V gene sequence: CDR1 LGHDT, CDR2 YNNKEL (reference sequence). CDR3 length equals 16 residues.